Below, 21 T cell receptor beta chains from the same sample are listed, as sequenced in a study of shared clonotypes between healthy human individuals. TCRdb's table, derived via immunoSEQ multiplex PCR, lists solely in-frame clones and lacks some. The table lists 450,000 to 550,000 clones, more than 65% of them singletons. The sequencing input was PBMCs. The receptor set was obtained from a woman in her thirties or forties in good health. Some clones in this sample may be carry-over from other donors' samples.

With respect to this clone: With a much larger clone just one base away, this may be a read error. Distinct nucleotide sequences in the sample also encode this CDR3. This chain connects TRBV28 to TRBJ1-1, with 7 bases that match TRBD1. The germline CDR1 and CDR2 sequences are MDHEN and SYDVKM. The CDR3 spans 13 residues. CDR3 sequence: CASSLINRGEAFF. CDR3 sequence (DNA): TGCGCCAGCAGTCTCATTAACAGGGGTGAAGCTTTCTTT.

This chain connects TRBV2 to TRBJ2-2; TRBD2 agrees at 9 bases. In germline, CDR1 is SNHLY, CDR2 FYNNEI. This CDR3 has 14 amino acids. V lost 7 bases and J lost 5; bases outside the gene matches: 5. The chain's CDR3 is CASTPGLATGELFF. CDR3 nucleotides: TGTGCCAGCACCCCGGGACTAGCAACCGGGGAGCTGTTTTTT.

The chain uses TRBV12-5 and TRBJ2-3, with no clear D. With 0 bases removed from V and 4 bases from J, the gap between germline ends came to 5 bases. Germline CDR1 LGHNT, CDR2 FRNRAP. The CDR3 has 13 amino acids. CDR3 sequence reads: CASGLVGADTQYF. CDR3 bases: TGTGCTAGTGGTTTGGTAGGAGCAGATACGCAGTATTTT.

This clone turned up a few times. V is TRBV7-2 and J is TRBJ1-2; 7 bases agree with TRBD1. The CDR3 sequence is 15 residues long. J was trimmed by 2 bases and V by 3 bases; bases with no gene match: 6. From germline, CDR1 is SGHTA and CDR2 FQGNSA. CDR3 sequence reads: CASSLSGQENYGYTF. In DNA form, the CDR3 reads TGTGCCAGCAGCTTGAGCGGACAGGAAAACTATGGCTACACCTTC.

The chain joins TRBV7-8 to TRBJ2-1, with 13 bases lining up with TRBD2. The CDR3 totals 16 residues. V lost 2 bases and J lost 7; bases outside the gene matches: 5. Germline CDR1 and CDR2: SGHVS and FQNEAQ. The CDR3 region has the DNA TGTGCCAGCAGCTTATGGACTAGCGGGAGAAGGAATGAGCAGTTCTTC. Translating it yields CASSLWTSGRRNEQFF. Combining the CDR3 with reference TRBV7-8 and TRBJ2-1 gives the whole variable domain GAGVSQSPRYKVAKRGQDVALRCDPISGHVSLFWYQQALGQGPEFLTYFQNEAQLDKSGLPSDRFFAERPEGSVSTLKIQRTQQEDSAVYLCASSLWTSGRRNEQFFGPGTRLTVL.

The V gene is TRBV27, the J gene TRBJ2-7, with 7 nucleotides matching TRBD2. The CDR3 is 15 residues long. V was pared by 2 bases and J by 3 bases, with 7 bases of the junction left unmatched. The germline V gene has CDR1 MNHEY and CDR2 SMNVEV (reference sequence). CDR3 loop: CASSLGGRAYYEQYF. The CDR3 region has the DNA TGTGCCAGCAGTTTAGGGGGGAGGGCTTACTACGAGCAGTACTTC.

V and J are TRBV27 and TRBJ2-7; tentatively, D is TRBD1 or TRBD2 (5 bases each). Germline-derived CDR1 and CDR2 are MNHEY and SMNVEV (reference sequence). This CDR3 has 16 amino acids. V was shortened by 6 bases and J by 4 bases, with 22 bases between the two germline ends. The chain's CDR3 is CASSLSGLPGNYEQYF. The CDR3, as DNA: TGTGCCAGCAGCTTGTCGGGGCTTCCGGGGAATTACGAGCAGTACTTC.

The rearrangement joins TRBV5-4 to TRBJ2-1; 8 bases match TRBD2. In germline, CDR1 is SGHNT, CDR2 YYREEE (reference sequence). This CDR3 has 15 amino acids. The J segment lost 2 bases and the V segment lost 0 bases, leaving 1 base of the junction unmatched. CDR3 nucleotide sequence: TGTGCCAGCAGCTTGGGAGCGGGAGCCTACAATGAGCAGTTCTTC. It codes for CASSLGAGAYNEQFF.

This chain joins TRBV30 and TRBJ1-2, with TRBD1 as a possible D gene (5 bases). Germline V gene lookup returns CDR1 GTSNPN and CDR2 SVGIG (reference sequence). V was shortened by 0 bases and J by 4 bases, with 15 bases between the two germline ends. CDR3 length equals 15 residues. CDR3 in amino acids: CAWSVEGTVSYGYTF. The CDR3 nucleotides read TGTGCCTGGAGTGTAGAGGGGACCGTCTCCTATGGCTACACCTTC.

The chain couples TRBV7-9 to TRBJ2-5, with 12 bases identical to TRBD2. Germline V gives CDR1 SEHNR, CDR2 FQNEAQ (reference sequence). Losses at the gene ends were 5 bases for V and 5 bases for J; bases not matched to a gene: 6. The CDR3 is made up of 15 amino acids. CDR3 sequence: CASSTRLAGVETQYF. The DNA of the CDR3 is TGTGCCAGCAGCACCAGACTAGCGGGAGTGGAGACCCAGTACTTC.

This chain links TRBV29-1 with TRBJ2-3; D may match TRBD1 or TRBD2 (6 bases each). V lost 2 bases and J 4 bases, leaving 16 bases between the germline ends. The length of the CDR3 is 15 residues. Germline-derived CDR1 and CDR2 are SQVTM and ANQGSEA. The chain's CDR3 is CSVEWGGRGADTQYF. The CDR3 DNA reads TGCAGCGTTGAATGGGGTGGAAGGGGGGCAGATACGCAGTATTTT.

The gene calls are TRBV19 and TRBJ2-6; unclear D gene. Germline V gene lookup returns CDR1 LNHDA and CDR2 SQIVND (reference sequence). There are 13 residues in the CDR3. The V end lost 5 bases, the J end lost 0 bases, and 2 bases lay between the germline ends. Here the CDR3 reads CASSVSGANVLTF. CDR3 sequence (DNA): TGTGCCAGTAGTGTCTCTGGGGCCAACGTCCTGACTTTC.

V and J are TRBV19 and TRBJ2-2; possibly TRBD1 for D (5 bases). Between the trimmed V and J ends, which lost 3 bases and 3 bases, there was a span of 8 bases. The CDR3 contains 14 residues. Germline V gives CDR1 LNHDA, CDR2 SQIVND (reference sequence). The CDR3 protein is CASSIRAYTGELFF. Written as DNA, the CDR3 is TGTGCCAGTAGTATCAGGGCGTACACCGGGGAGCTGTTTTTT.

V usage is TRBV12-5 and J usage is TRBJ2-3, with D unclear. Trimming took 6 bases from V and 8 from J, leaving 15 bases between them. There are 13 residues in the CDR3. Germline V gene lookup returns CDR1 LGHNT and CDR2 FRNRAP. In nucleotides, the CDR3 is TGTGCTAGTGGCGGGTTGACCCCAGGTACGCAGTATTTT. Translated, it gives CASGGLTPGTQYF.

The chain is built from TRBV7-3 and TRBJ2-7; 7 positions match TRBD2. The CDR3 runs to 14 residues. Looked up from germline, CDR1 is SGHTA and CDR2 is FQGTGA. V was clipped by 5 bases and J by 3 bases; unmatched bases: 7. This chain's CDR3 is CASSIRGRSYEQYF. The CDR3 nucleotides read TGTGCCAGCAGCATCCGCGGGAGAAGCTACGAGCAGTACTTC.

The rearrangement joins TRBV7-9 to TRBJ2-2; D gene unclear. In germline, CDR1 is SEHNR, CDR2 FQNEAQ (reference sequence). The CDR3 runs to 13 residues. V dropped 1 base and J dropped 5 bases, with 5 bases sitting between them. The CDR3 region has the DNA TGTGCCAGCAGCTTAGGGTGGACCGGGGAGCTGTTTTTT. Translation: CASSLGWTGELFF. Filled out from reference TRBV7-9 and TRBJ2-2, the complete variable domain reads DTGVSQNPRHKITKRGQNVTFRCDPISEHNRLYWYRQTLGQGPEFLTYFQNEAQLEKSRLLSDRFSAERPKGSFSTLEIQRTEQGDSAMYLCASSLGWTGELFFGEGSRLTVL.

The chain carries TRBV28 and TRBJ2-7; 10 nucleotides line up with TRBD1. This CDR3 has 15 amino acids. V was pared by 4 bases and J by 2 bases, with 5 bases of the junction left unmatched. Looked up from germline, CDR1 is MDHEN and CDR2 is SYDVKM. This CDR3 reads CASSSTGTGAYEQYF. CDR3 coding DNA: TGTGCCAGCAGTTCCACCGGGACAGGGGCCTACGAGCAGTACTTC.

V usage is TRBV19 and J usage is TRBJ2-5; D possibly matches TRBD1 or TRBD2 (5 bases each). V was cut by 5 bases and J by 4 bases, with 20 bases left in between. Germline assignment: CDR1 LNHDA and CDR2 SQIVND (reference sequence). The CDR3 covers 16 residues. For the CDR3, the DNA is TGTGCCAGTAGTCCACCCCCATATGGGGGATCAGAGACCCAGTACTTC. Its translation: CASSPPPYGGSETQYF.

This clone showed up just once. The chain employs TRBV9 and TRBJ2-7; perhaps TRBD1 as D (6 bases). Looked up from germline, CDR1 is SGDLS and CDR2 is YYNGEE. V shed 0 bases and J shed 1 base, with 11 bases lying between them. The CDR3 length is 15 residues. The CDR3 nucleotides read TGTGCCAGCAGCGTAGCGGCAGGGGAGTCCTACGAGCAGTACTTC. Its translation: CASSVAAGESYEQYF.

V and J are TRBV4-1 and TRBJ1-3; D is ambiguous. Germline values: CDR1 MGHRA, CDR2 YSYEKL. Trimming cost V 1 base and J 0 bases, with 13 bases left between them. The CDR3 has 17 residues. In DNA form, the CDR3 reads TGCGCCAGCAGCCAAGCGTTTGGAACCGTCTCTGGAAACACCATATATTTT. Translation: CASSQAFGTVSGNTIYF.

This chain joins TRBV6-5 and TRBJ2-1, with D possibly TRBD1 on 5 matching bases. The CDR3 sequence is 12 residues long. V gave up 5 bases and J gave up 6 bases, with 8 bases separating them. CDR1 is MNHEY and CDR2 is SVGAGI in the germline V gene. The CDR3, as DNA: TGTGCCAGCAGTCCAGGGCTCAATGAGCAGTTCTTC. This translates into CASSPGLNEQFF.